One sample yielded the 2 T cell receptor beta chains listed below, sequenced in a study of blood T cell repertoires in COVID-19. Profiling relied on immunoSEQ multiplex PCR, and the TCRdb table lists in-frame clones only, not all of them. The table shows tens of thousands of clones, with approximately 74% occurring only once. The sample consisted of peripheral blood. The origin of the receptors is a man between 65 and 80 years old with COVID-19, enrolled during active disease.

The gene calls are TRBV9 and TRBJ1-1, with D possibly matching TRBD1 (5 bases). From germline, CDR1 is SGDLS and CDR2 YYNGEE. Trimming left V 0 bases short and J 3 bases short, with 12 bases between. The CDR3 covers 15 residues. In DNA, the CDR3 is TGTGCCAGCAGCGTAGGCGTGGGGCAGGACACTGAAGCTTTCTTT. It yields the protein CASSVGVGQDTEAFF. Together with reference TRBV9 and TRBJ1-1, the CDR3 gives the full variable domain: DSGVTQTPKHLITATGQRVTLRCSPRSGDLSVYWYQQSLDQGLQFLIQYYNGEERAKGNILERFSAQQFPDLHSELNLSSLELGDSALYFCASSVGVGQDTEAFFGQGTRLTVV.

This chain uses TRBV28 with TRBJ1-5; 8 bases agree with TRBD1. Per germline, CDR1 MDHEN and CDR2 SYDVKM. The CDR3 loop spans 14 amino acids. Trimming cost V 10 bases and J 4 bases; bases outside gene matches: 9. CDR3 region: CATAGGAWNQPQHF. The DNA of the CDR3 is TGTGCCACCGCAGGGGGCGCGTGGAATCAGCCCCAGCATTTT.